This entry lists 28 T cell receptor beta chains sequenced from one sample in a study of PD-L1 blockade in urothelial cancer. As to time point: pretreatment peripheral blood. Assay: immunoSEQ multiplex PCR; the TCRdb copy retains only in-frame clones and omits some. Seen here are over 35,000 clones, about nine tenths observed once, and the top ten hold 11%. The sample in question was PBMCs, obtained around atezolizumab (anti-PD-L1) treatment. The receptors were gathered from a woman aged 55-75 years with urothelial cancer.

This sequence joins TRBV6-6 and TRBJ2-7, with 11 nucleotides matching TRBD1. V gave up 6 bases and J gave up 6 bases; unmatched junction bases: 7. The CDR3 runs to 14 residues. The germline V gene encodes CDR1 MNHNY and CDR2 SVGAGI (reference sequence). The CDR3 region is CASRDRGRVGEQYF. In nucleotides, the CDR3 is TGTGCCAGCAGGGACAGGGGGCGGGTGGGCGAGCAGTACTTC.

The table lists this clone with a few counts. The chain links TRBV29-1 to TRBJ1-4; no clear D. V was clipped by 2 bases and J by 6 bases, with 13 bases between them. Germline loops: CDR1 SQVTM, CDR2 ANQGSEA. The CDR3 totals 14 residues. CDR3 nucleotide sequence: TGCAGCGTTGAAACGGGGATCCATGATGAAAAACTGTTTTTT. Translation: CSVETGIHDEKLFF.

V is TRBV19 and J is TRBJ1-3; D remains ambiguous. CDR1 is LNHDA, CDR2 SQIVND, per germline (reference sequence). The CDR3 sequence is 14 residues long. With 10 bases removed from V and 3 bases from J, the gap between germline ends came to 16 bases. DNA of the CDR3: TGTGCCACAGCTTTGCGGGGAGGTGGAAACACCATATATTTT. This translates into CATALRGGGNTIYF.

This chain connects TRBV7-6 to TRBJ2-7; D perhaps matches TRBD2 (5 bases). Trimming pared 4 bases from V and 7 bases from J, leaving 14 bases between. This CDR3 contains 13 residues. Germline loops: CDR1 SGHVS, CDR2 FNYEAQ. The CDR3 sequence is CASSSFGGGEQYF. The CDR3 DNA reads as TGTGCCAGCAGCTCTTTCGGAGGCGGGGAGCAGTACTTC.

The genes are TRBV7-9 and TRBJ2-7; TRBD2 might be the D (6 bases). Looked up from germline, CDR1 is SEHNR and CDR2 is FQNEAQ (reference sequence). V gave up 5 bases and J gave up 4 bases, with 18 bases separating them. The CDR3 consists of 15 residues. CDR3: CASSPGRGVNYEQYF. CDR3 nucleotides: TGTGCCAGCAGCCCCGGGAGAGGGGTTAATTACGAGCAGTACTTC. The full variable domain, its missing parts supplied by reference TRBV7-9 and TRBJ2-7, is DTGVSQNPRHKITKRGQNVTFRCDPISEHNRLYWYRQTLGQGPEFLTYFQNEAQLEKSRLLSDRFSAERPKGSFSTLEIQRTEQGDSAMYLCASSPGRGVNYEQYFGPGTRLTVT.

This rearrangement joins TRBV9 to TRBJ1-1; 9 bases align to TRBD1. Germline V CDR1 and CDR2: SGDLS, YYNGEE. This CDR3 contains 14 residues. V shed 3 bases and J 5 bases; nucleotides not matched to a gene: 5. The CDR3 sequence: CASSGHRGQTEAFF. In DNA form, the CDR3 reads TGTGCCAGCAGCGGTCACAGGGGGCAGACTGAAGCTTTCTTT.

This clone was seen a handful of times. An end of the junction differs from the germline gene, which may be a read error. This chain joins TRBV14 and TRBJ1-2; the match to TRBD1 covers 7 bases. This CDR3 comprises 13 residues. From germline, CDR1 is SGHDN and CDR2 FVKESK. For the CDR3, the DNA is TGTGCCAGCAGCCAAGATAGGGGACAGCGATATCACTTC. It yields the protein CASSQDRGQRYHF. The full variable domain, completed using reference TRBV14 and TRBJ1-2, is EAGVTQFPSHSVIEKGQTVTLRCDPISGHDNLYWYRRVMGKEIKFLLHFVKESKQDESGMPNNRFLAERTGGTYSTLKVQPAELEDSGVYFCASSQDRGQRYHFGSGTRLTVV.

This chain links TRBV29-1 with TRBJ1-1, with a weak D call TRBD1 (6 bases). Germline V gene lookup returns CDR1 SQVTM and CDR2 ANQGSEA. The V end lost 7 bases, the J end lost 3 bases, and 21 bases lay between the germline ends. The CDR3 consists of 15 residues. Here the CDR3 reads CSAVPPGGQDTEAFF. As DNA, the CDR3 is TGCAGCGCCGTACCGCCCGGGGGGCAGGACACTGAAGCTTTCTTT.

This rearrangement joins TRBV6-5 to TRBJ2-7; possibly TRBD1 for D (6 bases). From germline, CDR1 is MNHEY and CDR2 SVGAGI. Trimming shortened V by 6 bases and J by 6 bases, and 18 bases separated the two germline ends. The CDR3 covers 14 residues. CDR3: CASRGAGAPSEQYF. The CDR3 bases are TGTGCCAGCAGGGGGGCAGGGGCCCCCTCCGAGCAGTACTTC.

V usage is TRBV28 and J usage is TRBJ1-2, with 7 nucleotides matching TRBD1. CDR3 length: 16 residues. Germline CDR1 MDHEN, CDR2 SYDVKM. The trim removed 3 bases at V and 2 bases at J, leaving 9 bases unmatched. The CDR3 spells CASSFYDRAANYGYTF. In DNA form, the CDR3 reads TGTGCCAGCAGTTTCTATGACAGGGCAGCCAACTATGGCTACACCTTC.

The rearrangement links TRBV27 to TRBJ1-1; D uncertain. This CDR3 is 13 amino acids long. CDR1 and CDR2 (germline): MNHEY, SMNVEV (reference sequence). The V and J ends lost 6 bases and 1 base respectively, with 9 bases between them. CDR3: CASSATKNTEAFF. In DNA form, the CDR3 reads TGTGCCAGCAGCGCGACAAAGAACACTGAAGCTTTCTTT.

This clone appeared once. The rearrangement links TRBV5-1 to TRBJ2-2, with 8 nucleotides matching TRBD1. This CDR3 has 14 residues. Trimming at V came to 3 bases and at J to 9 bases, leaving 7 bases not matched to a gene. Per the germline V gene, CDR1 is SGHRS and CDR2 is YFSETQ. CDR3 protein: CASSSGQVLRELFF. CDR3 nucleotides: TGCGCCAGCAGCTCGGGACAGGTCCTACGGGAGCTGTTTTTT.

CDR3 nucleotide sequence: TGCAGCGTTGAGAGGACGGGAGGTGGGAACACCGGGGAGCTGTTTTTT. It encodes CSVERTGGGNTGELFF. The rearrangement joins TRBV29-1 to TRBJ2-2; TRBD2 matches at 7 bases. There are 16 residues in the CDR3. CDR1 SQVTM and CDR2 ANQGSEA come from the germline V gene. With 3 bases clipped from V and 1 base from J, the junction kept 8 bases outside the gene matches.

The V gene is TRBV27, the J gene TRBJ2-7; D is perhaps TRBD2 (5 bases). V was shortened by 8 bases and J by 7 bases, with 24 bases between the two germline ends. Looked up from germline, CDR1 is MNHEY and CDR2 is SMNVEV (reference sequence). The length of the CDR3 is 15 residues. CDR3 in amino acids: CASHTNVEGVGEQYF. CDR3 nucleotide sequence: TGTGCCAGCCATACAAACGTAGAGGGAGTAGGAGAGCAGTACTTC.

The V call is TRBV6-1, the J call TRBJ2-7, with 9 bases lining up with TRBD2. J was trimmed by 2 bases and V by 7 bases; bases with no gene match: 9. CDR1 and CDR2 (germline): MNHNS, SASEGT. The CDR3 extends over 15 amino acids. CDR3 amino acids: CASKEGASGTYEQYF. CDR3 DNA: TGTGCCAGCAAAGAGGGGGCTAGCGGGACCTACGAGCAGTACTTC.

The chain recombines TRBV6-1 with TRBJ2-1, with 12 positions matching TRBD2. CDR1 and CDR2 from the germline V gene are MNHNS and SASEGT. Unmatched junction bases numbered 6, after V lost 8 bases and J lost 10 bases. The CDR3 extends over 13 amino acids. The CDR3 here is CASVTSGRREQFF. The CDR3, as DNA: TGTGCCAGCGTAACTAGCGGGAGGAGGGAGCAGTTCTTC.

The chain joins TRBV4-3 to TRBJ2-1; the D gene is possibly TRBD2 (6 bases). V lost 3 bases, J lost 0 bases, and 15 bases lay in between. This CDR3 has 17 amino acids. Germline-derived CDR1 and CDR2 are LGHNA and YSLEER. The CDR3 DNA reads as TGCGCCAGCAGCCAGGAGCCCTCGACTAGCTCCTACAATGAGCAGTTCTTC. Translating gives CASSQEPSTSSYNEQFF.

As regards this clone: This clone may be a read error of a much larger clone one base away. Other DNA sequences in this sample translate to the same CDR3. V is TRBV15 and J is TRBJ2-2; the D gene is possibly TRBD2 (7 bases). The CDR3 length is 14 residues. Trimming removed 8 bases at V and 3 bases at J, with 13 bases between. Germline assignment: CDR1 LNHNV and CDR2 YYDKDF (reference sequence). The DNA for the CDR3 is TGTGCCACCGGAACAGGGAGGGACACCGGGGAGCTGTTTTTT. It specifies CATGTGRDTGELFF.

The chain links TRBV18 to TRBJ2-5; maybe TRBD2 (5 bases). CDR3 size: 12 residues. The ends were cut back, 3 bases at V and 10 bases at J, with 12 bases in the middle. In germline, CDR1 is KGHSH, CDR2 LQKENI. The CDR3 sequence is CASSPLAGDQYF. CDR3 sequence (DNA): TGTGCCAGCTCACCCTTGGCCGGGGACCAGTACTTC.

The chain has TRBV6-1 and TRBJ2-7, with 13 bases matching TRBD2. CDR3 length: 15 residues. V shed 2 bases, J shed 7 bases, and the junction held 5 bases outside the gene matches. The germline CDR1 and CDR2 sequences are MNHNS and SASEGT. CDR3 nucleotide sequence: TGTGCCAGCAGTGAATGGACTAGCGGGAGTGGGGAGCAGTACTTC. Its translation: CASSEWTSGSGEQYF.

The chain uses TRBV4-1 and TRBJ2-4, with a tentative D call TRBD1 (6 bases). The length of the CDR3 is 16 residues. Trimming removed 1 base at V and 1 base at J, with 11 bases between. CDR1 and CDR2 (germline): MGHRA, YSYEKL. This CDR3 is CASSQAGVAAKNIQYF. The CDR3 nucleotides read TGCGCCAGCAGCCAAGCAGGGGTAGCGGCCAAAAACATTCAGTACTTC.

CDR3 coding DNA: TGTGCCAGCAGCTTAGATTTCCGGCTAGCGGCTTACAATGAGCAGTTCTTC. Translation gives CASSLDFRLAAYNEQFF. The chain combines TRBV11-2 with TRBJ2-1, with 7 bases fitting TRBD2. This CDR3 has 17 residues. Germline V CDR1 and CDR2: SGHAT, FQNNGV. The J segment lost 4 bases and the V segment lost 0 bases, leaving 9 bases of the junction unmatched.

This CDR3 reads CASSPRDRGQNYEQYF. The CDR3 DNA reads TGTGCCAGCTCACCCCGGGACAGGGGGCAAAACTACGAGCAGTACTTC. J is TRBJ2-7 and V is TRBV18, with 12 nucleotides matching TRBD1. Trimming cost V 3 bases and J 3 bases; bases outside gene matches: 6. Germline V gene data show CDR1 as KGHSH and CDR2 as LQKENI. The length of the CDR3 is 16 residues.

V gene TRBV19 combines with J gene TRBJ2-5; a possible D gene is TRBD1 (6 bases). In germline, CDR1 is LNHDA, CDR2 SQIVND (reference sequence). The CDR3 runs to 15 residues. Trimming removed 3 bases at V and 0 bases at J, with 11 bases between. The CDR3 is CASSIGDRYQETQYF. The CDR3 DNA reads as TGTGCCAGTAGTATTGGTGACAGGTACCAAGAGACCCAGTACTTC.

The rearrangement joins TRBV29-1 to TRBJ1-3; tentative D call: TRBD1 (6 bases). V lost 6 bases and J lost 2, with 11 bases in between. This CDR3 region has 13 residues. The V gene's germline CDR1 is SQVTM and CDR2 ANQGSEA. CDR3 sequence: CSVSGTTGNTIYF. Written as DNA, the CDR3 is TGCAGCGTATCCGGGACAACTGGAAACACCATATATTTT.

The genes are TRBV6-1 and TRBJ2-7; D perhaps matches TRBD2 (5 bases). The CDR3 consists of 13 residues. Trimming pared 5 bases from V and 2 bases from J, leaving 10 bases between. Germline V lookup: CDR1 MNHNS, CDR2 SASEGT. The CDR3 protein is CASSNTRAYEQYF. The CDR3 DNA sequence: TGTGCCAGCAGTAATACTAGGGCCTACGAGCAGTACTTC.

This chain joins TRBV19 and TRBJ1-2; TRBD1 might be the D (6 bases). The CDR3 consists of 13 residues. Germline CDR1 LNHDA, CDR2 SQIVND (reference sequence). Trimming removed 6 bases at V and 3 bases at J, with 11 bases between. CDR3 nucleotides: TGTGCCAGTAGACCGGGACATCACTATGGCTACACCTTC. This gives the protein CASRPGHHYGYTF.

This rearrangement joins TRBV7-3 to TRBJ2-5, with 7 bases identical to TRBD2. The germline V gene has CDR1 SGHTA and CDR2 FQGTGA. The V and J ends lost 5 bases and 4 bases, in that order; junction bases with no gene match: 10. The CDR3 extends over 15 amino acids. In DNA form, the CDR3 reads TGTGCCAGCAGCCCCAGCGGGACCTGGGGAGAGACCCAGTACTTC. It yields the protein CASSPSGTWGETQYF.